Listed here are 16 T cell receptor beta chains from one sample, sequenced in a study of CD8 T cells in ankylosing spondylitis. General study results and limits: Within ankylosing spondylitis blood, a TCR beta motif made up of roughly eight highly homologous variants appeared to be characteristic.

TCRdb recomputed calls from the 5' RACE reads with MiXCR, one row per CDR3 protein. The data hold 220,000 or so distinct CDR3 sequences, with around 16% observed a single time. Antigen specificity for these receptors is unknown. Sequencing was done on a sample of blood, either unsorted or a sorted T cell fraction (not recorded which). The receptors shown here come from a male donor with ankylosing spondylitis.

This clonotype was observed a few times. The chain links TRBV10-3 to TRBJ2-5, with D tentatively TRBD2 (6 bases). The V gene lost 6 bases and the J gene lost 5 bases, with 13 bases spanning the gap. The CDR3 contains 13 residues. The germline CDR1 and CDR2 sequences are ENHRY and SYGVKD. CDR3 region: CAISREAGETQYF. The CDR3 DNA follows: TGTGCCATCAGCAGGGAGGCGGGGGAGACCCAGTACTTC.

The chain couples TRBV30 to TRBJ2-1; D ambiguous. CDR3 length equals 13 residues. Trimming shortened V by 5 bases and J by 0 bases, and 8 bases separated the two germline ends. The germline V gene encodes CDR1 GTSNPN and CDR2 SVGIG (reference sequence). This CDR3 reads CAWRPRSYNEQFF. The CDR3 nucleotides read TGTGCCTGGCGGCCCCGCTCCTACAATGAGCAGTTCTTC.

The chain links TRBV2 to TRBJ1-5; a possible D gene is TRBD1 (6 bases). Per the germline V gene, CDR1 is SNHLY and CDR2 is FYNNEI. This CDR3 comprises 17 residues. V was clipped by 1 base and J by 1 base, with 14 bases between them. The CDR3 protein is CASSEVGTGGSNQPQHF. CDR3 coding DNA: TGTGCCAGCAGTGAAGTGGGCACCGGGGGCAGCAATCAGCCCCAGCATTTT.

This chain links TRBV5-1 with TRBJ1-1; D is unresolved. CDR3 length: 17 amino acids. V lost 0 bases, J lost 0 bases, and 15 bases lay in between. The germline CDR1 and CDR2 sequences are SGHRS and YFSETQ. CDR3 region: CASSLERWSTMNTEAFF. The CDR3 DNA reads as TGCGCCAGCAGCTTGGAGCGGTGGTCCACAATGAACACTGAAGCTTTCTTT. The complete variable domain, with remaining parts taken from reference TRBV5-1 and TRBJ1-1, reads KAGVTQTPRYLIKTRGQQVTLSCSPISGHRSVSWYQQTPGQGLQFLFEYFSETQRNKGNFPGRFSGRQFSNSRSEMNVSTLELGDSALYLCASSLERWSTMNTEAFFGQGTRLTVV.

This clonotype was counted between two and nine times. The gene calls are TRBV12-3 or TRBV12-4 and TRBJ2-7; D may correspond to TRBD1 or TRBD2 (5 bases each). The CDR3 runs 13 residues. Trimming took off 4 bases at V and 4 bases at J, with 11 bases between the two ends. The CDR3 region is CASSWDRNYEQYF. In DNA, the CDR3 is TGTGCCAGCAGTTGGGACCGTAATTACGAGCAGTACTTC.

The J gene is TRBJ2-2, the V gene TRBV10-2; TRBD1 matches 9 bases. The CDR3 consists of 14 residues. CDR1 and CDR2 (germline): WSHSY, SAAADI. V trimming: 6 bases; J trimming: 7 bases; junction bases outside the gene matches: 6. CDR3 sequence reads: CASRTGGRDGELFF. For the CDR3, the DNA is TGCGCCAGCAGGACAGGGGGGAGAGACGGGGAGCTGTTTTTT.

In this sample, this clonotype turned up a few times. The rearrangement links TRBV20-1 to TRBJ2-5, with 7 bases that match TRBD1. The trim removed 6 bases at V and 1 base at J, leaving 5 bases unmatched. The CDR3 has 13 residues. Germline V gene lookup returns CDR1 DFQATT and CDR2 SNEGSKA (reference sequence). CDR3 sequence reads: CSAKDRTQETQYF. The CDR3 DNA sequence: TGCAGTGCGAAGGACAGGACCCAAGAGACCCAGTACTTC.

This clonotype was observed a handful of times. V and J are TRBV7-9 and TRBJ2-1; 10 nucleotides agree with TRBD2. Germline V CDR1 and CDR2: SEHNR, FQNEAQ (reference sequence). The J segment lost 5 bases and the V segment lost 10 bases, leaving 17 bases of the junction unmatched. The CDR3 sequence is 17 residues long. The CDR3: CATAPPYGTSDNNEQFF. The CDR3 region has the DNA TGTGCCACCGCCCCGCCGTACGGGACTAGCGACAACAATGAGCAGTTCTTC.

This clonotype was picked up many times. The chain joins TRBV29-1 to TRBJ1-1; unclear D gene. V lost 2 bases and J 1 base, leaving 5 bases between the germline ends. The CDR3 is 12 residues long. From germline, CDR1 is SQVTM and CDR2 ANQGSEA. CDR3 DNA: TGCAGCGTTGAAACGGAGAACACTGAAGCTTTCTTT. Translating it yields CSVETENTEAFF.

The V call is TRBV7-9, the J call TRBJ2-5; 10 bases match TRBD1. Germline-derived CDR1 and CDR2 are SEHNR and FQNEAQ (reference sequence). The CDR3 has 15 residues. Germline trimming cut 4 bases from V and 5 bases from J; bases unmatched to any gene: 7. The CDR3 DNA reads TGTGCCAGCAGCTCCTCCAGGGACAGGGGTGAGACCCAGTACTTC. Translated: CASSSSRDRGETQYF.

The chain uses TRBV15 and TRBJ2-7; TRBD2 might be the D (5 bases). Trimming left V 1 base short and J 4 bases short, with 8 bases between. CDR1 and CDR2 (germline): LNHNV, YYDKDF (reference sequence). CDR3 length: 13 amino acids. CDR3 nucleotides: TGTGCCACCAGCAGAGTCGGGGTTTACGAGCAGTACTTC. This sequence encodes CATSRVGVYEQYF.

V usage is TRBV27 and J usage is TRBJ2-1; 11 nucleotides line up with TRBD2. The germline V gene has CDR1 MNHEY and CDR2 SMNVEV (reference sequence). The J segment lost 3 bases and the V segment lost 8 bases, leaving 6 bases of the junction unmatched. The CDR3 is 15 amino acids. Here the CDR3 reads CASAPGTSGYNEQFF. CDR3 nucleotides: TGTGCCAGCGCCCCCGGGACTAGCGGCTACAATGAGCAGTTCTTC.

This clonotype was seen only a few times. The chain recombines TRBV5-5 with TRBJ2-3, with TRBD1 matching 10 bases. After removal of 4 bases from V and 1 base from J, the junction contained 6 bases not matched to a gene. CDR1 is SGHKS, CDR2 YYEKEE, per germline (reference sequence). There are 16 residues in the CDR3. The CDR3 sequence is CASSHRTGGGTDTQYF. The CDR3 DNA reads as TGTGCCAGCAGCCACAGGACAGGGGGAGGCACAGATACGCAGTATTTT. The full variable domain, with the rest looked up from reference TRBV5-5 and TRBJ2-3, is DAGVTQSPTHLIKTRGQQVTLRCSPISGHKSVSWYQQVLGQGPQFIFQYYEKEERGRGNFPDRFSARQFPNYSSELNVNALLLGDSALYLCASSHRTGGGTDTQYFGPGTRLTVL.

This clonotype was picked up a small number of times. The gene calls are TRBV7-9 and TRBJ2-1; D may be TRBD1 (6 bases). Germline V CDR1 and CDR2: SEHNR, FQNEAQ (reference sequence). The CDR3 length is 15 residues. The V end was cut by 2 bases, the J end by 0 bases, with 8 bases between. DNA of the CDR3: TGTGCCAGCAGCTTACCGGACAGCTCCTACAATGAGCAGTTCTTC. This encodes CASSLPDSSYNEQFF.

This chain links TRBV12-3 or TRBV12-4 with TRBJ1-5; D may be TRBD1 (5 bases). The CDR3 totals 15 residues. V was pared by 5 bases and J by 7 bases, with 18 bases between. CDR3 sequence reads: CASSMGVGNEQPQHF. The DNA for the CDR3 is TGTGCCAGCAGTATGGGGGTGGGGAATGAGCAGCCCCAGCATTTT.

This chain connects TRBV2 to TRBJ2-7, with 9 bases lining up with TRBD1. V shed 1 base and J 7 bases; nucleotides not matched to a gene: 8. Germline V gives CDR1 SNHLY, CDR2 FYNNEI. CDR3 length: 15 residues. The CDR3 here is CASSEGTGAGGEQYF. The CDR3 nucleotides read TGTGCCAGCAGTGAAGGGACAGGGGCAGGAGGGGAGCAGTACTTC.